The entry below gives a single T cell receptor (beta chain) sequence along with its context. Measured with immunoSEQ multiplex PCR; TCRdb has only the in-frame clones, and not every one. This table has some 260,000 clones, around 84% appearing once. All enrollees were about 18 to 100 years old and from some 24 US areas. The data derive from a study of blood T cell repertoires in COVID-19. The sample comprised PBMCs or T cells enriched from blood (not recorded which). This clonotype was sampled from a man younger than 45 with acute COVID-19.

The CDR3, as DNA: TGCAGTGCTAGAGACCCGGGGTCCCAGCATTTT. This encodes CSARDPGSQHF. The rearrangement joins TRBV20-1 to TRBJ1-5; D ambiguous. Germline V lookup: CDR1 DFQATT, CDR2 SNEGSKA (reference sequence). The V end lost 0 bases, the J end lost 11 bases, and 8 bases lay between the germline ends. CDR3 length: 11 residues.